These T cell receptor beta chains were read from a single sample in a study of T cell changes during pregnancy in multiple sclerosis. Produced via immunoSEQ multiplex PCR; TCRdb's table is partial and in-frame only. The sample comprises approximately 40,000 clones, 88% of which are singletons, and 1.2% rests with the top ten. The input for sequencing was CD4+ T cells from peripheral blood mononuclear cells, taken in the second trimester of pregnancy. Receptors originate from a female donor with multiple sclerosis, enrolled in a pregnancy study. Each CDR3 is given with its conserved first and last residue. A D gene is named only where the DNA matches it firmly. Clone size, where shown, is once, few, many, or a class for clones that have expanded.

v_call	clone_size	j_call	d_call	cdr3_aa	cdr3_nt
TRBV28	.	TRBJ2-7	TRBD2	CASSPGTSGNEQYF	TGTGCCAGCAGTCCCGGGACTAGCGGGAACGAGCAGTACTTC
TRBV7-2	.	TRBJ2-1	.	CASSLATALSYNEQFF	TGTGCCAGCAGCTTAGCGACAGCCCTCTCCTACAATGAGCAGTTCTTC
TRBV7-9	few	TRBJ1-2	TRBD1	CASSYIGQGPIYGYTF	TGTGCCAGCAGCTATATCGGACAGGGGCCTATCTATGGCTACACCTTC
TRBV2	.	TRBJ2-7	TRBD2	CASSRAGGYVEQYF	TGTGCCAGCAGTCGGGCGGGAGGTTATGTCGAGCAGTACTTC
TRBV7-8	.	TRBJ1-1	.	CASSFRQVRTEAFF	TGTGCCAGCAGCTTCAGACAGGTTCGGACTGAAGCTTTCTTT
TRBV9	.	TRBJ2-7	TRBD1	CASSVVYRGVLYEQYF	TGTGCCAGCAGCGTAGTATACAGGGGAGTTTTGTACGAGCAGTACTTC
TRBV14	.	TRBJ1-2	TRBD1	CASSFRQGDGYTF	TGTGCCAGCAGCTTTCGACAGGGGGATGGCTACACCTTC
TRBV5-4	.	TRBJ1-4	TRBD1	CASSPDRGDATNEKLFF	TGTGCCAGCAGCCCTGACAGGGGCGACGCAACTAATGAAAAACTGTTTTTT
TRBV27	.	TRBJ2-1	.	CASSLSRVNIYNEQFF	TGTGCCAGCAGTTTATCCCGGGTCAACATCTACAATGAGCAGTTCTTC
TRBV7-9	.	TRBJ2-1	.	CASSLIERVLNEQFF	TGTGCCAGCAGCTTAATCGAGCGCGTTCTTAATGAGCAGTTCTTC
TRBV6-5	.	TRBJ2-1	.	CASREPPGEFF	TGTGCCAGCCGCGAGCCACCGGGGGAGTTCTTC
TRBV2	.	TRBJ2-7	TRBD1	CASSFTGEGEQYF	TGTGCCAGCAGTTTCACAGGGGAAGGCGAGCAGTACTTC
TRBV6-5	.	TRBJ2-2	TRBD2	CASKWGLAGTGELFF	TGTGCCAGCAAATGGGGACTAGCGGGGACCGGGGAGCTGTTTTTT
TRBV30	.	TRBJ2-7	TRBD1	CAWSNPGQALVEQYF	TGTGCCTGGAGTAACCCGGGACAGGCTCTTGTGGAGCAGTACTTC
TRBV6-1	.	TRBJ2-2	TRBD1	CASSRDRNTGELFF	TGTGCCAGCAGCCGGGACAGGAACACCGGGGAGCTGTTTTTT
TRBV4-2	.	TRBJ2-3	.	CASSQDGHTDTQYF	TGTGCCAGCAGCCAAGATGGGCACACAGATACGCAGTATTTT
TRBV6-5	.	TRBJ1-2	.	CASSYGDNYGYTF	TGTGCCAGCAGTTACGGAGACAACTATGGCTACACCTTC
TRBV4-2	.	TRBJ2-3	TRBD2	CASSQDVLRPSGVADTQYF	TGTGCCAGCAGCCAAGATGTCCTTCGGCCTAGCGGGGTCGCAGATACGCAGTATTTT
TRBV5-8	.	TRBJ1-3	TRBD1	CASSFYRGNANTIYF	TGTGCCAGCAGCTTTTACAGGGGGAACGCGAACACCATATATTTT
TRBV25-1	.	TRBJ2-5	TRBD1	CASTRQGAWGETQYF	TGTGCCAGCACGAGACAGGGGGCGTGGGGAGAGACCCAGTACTTC
TRBV28	.	TRBJ2-1	TRBD1	CASSRGQVYNEQFF	TGTGCCAGCAGTAGGGGACAGGTTTACAATGAGCAGTTCTTC
TRBV5-1	.	TRBJ2-1	TRBD2	CASSLELAGLYEQFF	TGCGCCAGCAGCTTGGAACTAGCGGGACTTTATGAGCAGTTCTTC
TRBV18	.	TRBJ2-7	.	CASSPRGLNEQYF	TGTGCCAGCTCACCACGAGGACTTAACGAGCAGTACTTC
TRBV5-4	few	TRBJ1-1	TRBD1	CASSSLDRGRLTEAFF	TGTGCCAGCAGCTCCTTGGACAGGGGGCGTCTCACTGAAGCTTTCTTT
TRBV5-1	.	TRBJ2-2	.	CASSLGQGGNTGELFF	TGCGCCAGCAGCTTGGGCCAGGGGGGGAACACCGGGGAGCTGTTTTTT
TRBV19	.	TRBJ1-5	.	CASSIEGGTIGQHF	TGTGCCAGTAGTATTGAGGGAGGGACGATCGGCCAGCATTTT
TRBV11-2	.	TRBJ2-1	.	CASSLEQVGNEQFF	TGTGCCAGCAGCTTAGAACAGGTCGGGAATGAGCAGTTCTTC
TRBV14	.	TRBJ1-2	.	CASSQARWGDWSGYTF	TGTGCCAGCAGCCAAGCGCGGTGGGGAGATTGGTCTGGCTACACCTTC
TRBV5-1	.	TRBJ1-1	TRBD1	CASSQPTGLNTEAFF	TGCGCTAGCAGTCAACCGACAGGGTTGAACACTGAAGCTTTCTTT
TRBV18	medium-sized	TRBJ1-4	.	CASSPAGVYEKLFF	TGTGCCAGCTCACCGGCAGGGGTCTATGAAAAACTGTTTTTT
TRBV5-4	.	TRBJ2-5	.	CASSLGAGDETQYF	TGTGCCAGCAGCTTGGGGGCAGGGGACGAGACCCAGTACTTC
TRBV11-3	few	TRBJ2-1	TRBD2	CASSPEAGGWNEQFF	TGTGCCAGCAGCCCGGAGGCGGGAGGATGGAATGAGCAGTTCTTC
TRBV4-1	.	TRBJ1-5	.	CASSQAPGGNQPQHF	TGCGCCAGCAGCCAAGCTCCGGGGGGCAATCAGCCCCAGCATTTT
TRBV29-1	.	TRBJ2-2	.	CSVDTRVSGGELFF	TGCAGCGTTGACACCAGGGTTTCAGGCGGGGAGCTGTTTTTT
TRBV25-1	.	TRBJ1-4	.	CASSEGHGKLFF	TGTGCCAGCAGCGAGGGCCACGGGAAACTGTTTTTT
TRBV9	.	TRBJ2-1	TRBD2	CASSVSAGVGYNEQFF	TGTGCCAGCAGCGTTAGCGCGGGGGTGGGCTACAATGAGCAGTTCTTC
TRBV9	.	TRBJ2-5	.	CASSPLGDRQETQYF	TGTGCCAGCAGCCCCTTAGGGGATCGGCAAGAGACCCAGTACTTC
TRBV19	.	TRBJ1-2	.	CASGQRNYGYTF	TGTGCCAGCGGACAGCGGAACTATGGCTACACCTTC
TRBV5-1	.	TRBJ2-2	.	CASSLAFGGIANTGELFF	TGCGCCAGCAGCTTGGCCTTTGGGGGGATTGCGAACACCGGGGAGCTGTTTTTT
TRBV28	.	TRBJ2-5	.	CASSFFIRASETQYF	TGTGCCAGCAGTTTTTTTATCAGGGCCTCAGAGACCCAGTACTTC
TRBV5-1	few	TRBJ1-1	.	CASSLGHGNTEAFF	TGCGCCAGCAGCTTGGGACACGGAAACACTGAAGCTTTCTTT